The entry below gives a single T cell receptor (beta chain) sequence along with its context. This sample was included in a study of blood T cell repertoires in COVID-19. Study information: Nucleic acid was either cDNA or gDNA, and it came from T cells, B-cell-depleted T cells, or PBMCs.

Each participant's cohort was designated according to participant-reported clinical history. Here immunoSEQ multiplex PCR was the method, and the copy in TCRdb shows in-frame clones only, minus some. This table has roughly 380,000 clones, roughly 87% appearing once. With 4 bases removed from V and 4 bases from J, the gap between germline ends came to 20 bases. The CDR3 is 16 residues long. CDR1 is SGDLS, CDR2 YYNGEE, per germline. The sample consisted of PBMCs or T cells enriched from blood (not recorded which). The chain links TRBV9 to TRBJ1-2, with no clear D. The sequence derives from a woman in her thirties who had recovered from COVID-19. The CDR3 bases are TGTGCCAGCAGCCCCTCCTCCGGGGTTACACTCTATGGCTACACCTTC. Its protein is CASSPSSGVTLYGYTF.